The clone carrying this T cell receptor (beta chain) appeared a few times. The antigen is undetermined. A read error may explain this, as a much larger clone is one base away. The ends were cut back, 2 bases at V and 7 bases at J, with 20 bases in the middle. The V gene's germline CDR1 is SGHRS and CDR2 YFSETQ. The CDR3 extends over 16 amino acids. The data belong to a study of metastatic and nonmetastatic thyroid tumors. Across the study: Where malignant and benign thyroid patients were concerned, repertoires were compared across blood and tumor or nodule tissue. Study-wide findings and caveats: Reported TCR beta diversity, measured in blood and tumor, was significantly higher for malignant thyroid tumors than for benign nodules.

Patients had received no treatment of any kind before thyroid surgery. MiXCR was used by TCRdb to re-call the PCR reads. Counted here are 15,000 to 20,000 clones, about 24% occurring once; the ten biggest clones make up around 7.6%. The sequence came from a female donor with papillary thyroid cancer or a benign thyroid nodule (not recorded which). Some clones in this sample may be carry-over from other donors' samples. Sequencing used adjacent normal tissue. V and J are TRBV5-1 and TRBJ2-3; D gene uncertain. CDR3 nucleotides: TGCGCCAGCAGCTTAGGCGGCACTGTTATTGGGCATACGCAGTATTTT. Its translation is CASSLGGTVIGHTQYF.